This T cell receptor beta chain was captured by sequencing in a study of OX40 agonist ivuxolimab in advanced cancers. Notes on the study in general: Partial responders dosed at 0.1-3.0 mg/kg displayed clonal expansion ranking among the lowest. CD8+ T cells averaged more expanded clones than CD4+.

The CDR3 length is 10 residues. Germline V lookup: CDR1 SQVTM, CDR2 ANQGSEA. V lost 5 bases, J lost 8 bases, and 2 bases stayed unmatched. Assay used: immunoSEQ multiplex PCR; TCRdb lists only in-frame clones, some missing. This sample has 70,000 or so clones, with around 89% found just once. In the case of this clone: Its cognate antigen is unknown.

This clonotype was obtained from an adult with an advanced solid tumor such as melanoma, head and neck, liver or kidney cancer. This material consisted of CD4+ or CD8+ T cells sorted from blood, taken in a trial of the OX40 agonist ivuxolimab. This sequence joins TRBV29-1 and TRBJ1-1; 7 positions agree with TRBD1. CDR3 nucleotides: TGCAGCGTTACACAGGGGGAAGCTTTCTTT. This sequence encodes CSVTQGEAFF.